This T cell receptor (beta chain) was obtained from a study of memory CD4+ T cells and cytomegalovirus serostatus. Looking at the study overall: Of the healthy Belgian adults, 8 to 10 were CMV seropositive and 24 seronegative. Whole-study findings and limits: The CMV-associated TCR signature appears largely within the CD4+ memory repertoire.

The authors' processing: Out-of-frame sequences were removed, leaving 2,204,828 distinct TCRbeta sequences. The table came from immunoSEQ multiplex PCR; TCRdb's copy has only in-frame clones and leaves some out. V and J calls and clone size are given by that table; D and trimming were obtained from the DNA. The table has some 48,000 clones, about 73% seen once; the top ten hold approximately 0.85%. The sort gate was single viable CD3+CD4+CD8-CD45RO+ cells for memory CD4+ T cells. After thawing, CD4+ T cells were positively selected. This clone showed up just a few times. The antigen remains unidentified. The sample taken for sequencing was memory CD4+ T cells from blood. The receptor's source is an adult in good health and CMV-seronegative.

Written as DNA, the CDR3 is TGTGCCAGCAGTGAACATGGGGGTCGGAGCAATCAGCCCCAGCATTTT. As protein: CASSEHGGRSNQPQHF. This chain joins TRBV2 and TRBJ1-5, with D perhaps matching TRBD1 (5 bases). This CDR3 region has 16 residues. Germline CDR1 SNHLY, CDR2 FYNNEI. V was clipped by 2 bases and J by 1 base, with 12 bases between them.